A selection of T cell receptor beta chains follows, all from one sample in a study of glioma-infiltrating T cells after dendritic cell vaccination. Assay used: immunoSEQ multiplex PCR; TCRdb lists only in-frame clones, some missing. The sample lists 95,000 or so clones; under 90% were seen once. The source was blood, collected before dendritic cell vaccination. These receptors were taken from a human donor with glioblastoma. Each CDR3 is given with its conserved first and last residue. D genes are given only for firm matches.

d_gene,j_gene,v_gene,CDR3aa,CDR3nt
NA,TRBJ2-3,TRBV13,CASSLVSGGTDTQYF,TGTGCCAGCAGCTTAGTTAGCGGAGGCACAGATACGCAGTATTTT
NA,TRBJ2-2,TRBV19,CASSIFRGNTGELFF,TGTGCCAGTAGTATATTCAGGGGGAACACCGGGGAGCTGTTTTTT
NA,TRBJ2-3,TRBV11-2,CASSFLLDTQYF,TGTGCCAGCAGCTTTCTTTTAGATACGCAGTATTTT
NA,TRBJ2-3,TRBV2,CASSETVNTDTQYF,TGTGCCAGCAGTGAAACAGTTAACACAGATACGCAGTATTTT
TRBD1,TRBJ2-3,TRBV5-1,CASSLIRLDRGFTDTQYF,TGCGCCAGCAGCTTGATTCGCCTGGACAGGGGGTTCACAGATACGCAGTATTTT
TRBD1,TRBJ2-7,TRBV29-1,CSVEDADRGDEQYF,TGCAGCGTTGAAGATGCCGACAGGGGGGACGAGCAGTACTTC
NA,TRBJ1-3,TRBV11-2,CASSPNQDTIYF,TGTGCCAGCAGCCCCAACCAGGACACCATATATTTT
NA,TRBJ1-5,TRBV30,CASETGLGQPQHF,TGTGCCTCCGAAACAGGGTTAGGTCAGCCCCAGCATTTT
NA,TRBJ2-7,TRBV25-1,CASSDQYEQYF,TGTGCCAGCAGTGACCAATACGAGCAGTACTTC
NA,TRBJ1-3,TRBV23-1,CASKKWRGRVSGNTIYF,TGCGCCAGCAAAAAATGGCGGGGACGGGTTTCTGGAAACACCATATATTTT
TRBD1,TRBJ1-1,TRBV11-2,CASSLFADRGSTEAFF,TGTGCCAGCAGCTTATTCGCCGACAGGGGGAGCACTGAAGCTTTCTTT
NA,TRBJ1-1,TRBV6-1,CASTPNRRYTEAFF,TGTGCCAGCACCCCTAACAGAAGATACACTGAAGCTTTCTTT
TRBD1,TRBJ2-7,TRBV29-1,CSVARTGRSVYEQYF,TGCAGCGTAGCCCGGACAGGCAGGAGCGTCTACGAGCAGTACTTC
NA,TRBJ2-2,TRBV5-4,CASSLGQGIAGELFF,TGTGCCAGCAGCTTGGGCCAGGGTATTGCCGGGGAGCTGTTTTTT
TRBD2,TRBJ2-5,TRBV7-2,CASSYPGLAGGPRETQYF,TGTGCCAGCAGCTATCCGGGACTAGCGGGGGGGCCTCGGGAGACCCAGTACTTC